This T cell receptor (beta chain) was captured by sequencing in a study of cytomegalovirus exposure and HLA in healthy donors. Broader study findings: Among donors in an Asian-associated ancestry cluster, a later analysis reportedly found fewer N-insertions than the roughly 700-donor mean. Using a false discovery rate of 0.05, a later analysis showed that around 16,000 TCR beta sequences were associated with HLA alleles. 150 to 200 TCR beta chains were listed as cytomegalovirus-associated. A later analysis found that most CMV-associated TCR beta chains appeared HLA-restricted.

Regarding this clone: What it binds is unknown.

The PCR made use of 60 Vbeta and 13 Jbeta primers. Method: immunoSEQ multiplex PCR; TCRdb's copy keeps in-frame clones and lacks some. The data contain 90,000 or so clones, roughly 80% of them singletons. The ends were cut back, 7 bases at V and 0 bases at J, with 15 bases in the middle. The CDR3 covers 16 residues. Germline lookup yields CDR1 SNHLY and CDR2 FYNNEI. Sequencing was carried out using PBMCs. V and J are TRBV2 and TRBJ2-2, with D uncertain. This receptor was identified in a man in his thirties or forties in good health and CMV-seropositive. The CDR3, as DNA: TGTGCCAGCATTGTCACCGCGATGCCGAACACCGGGGAGCTGTTTTTT. Translating gives CASIVTAMPNTGELFF.